The 32 T cell receptor beta chains below all came from one sample that was sequenced in a study of T cells in Graves' hyperthyroidism and ophthalmopathy. It was RNA transcripts that yielded the amplified TCR beta CDR3 regions. HTBI primers were the set used in a first-round RT-PCR of the TCR CDR3. TCRdb re-analysed the multiplex PCR reads in MiXCR, keeping a single row per CDR3 protein. The table has about 690,000 distinct CDR3 sequences, roughly a sixth seen once. What was sequenced was blood. Receptors originate from a man aged 50-59 years with Graves' hyperthyroidism.

For this clonotype: Since a much larger clone is just one base distant, this may be a read error. This chain joins TRBV25-1 and TRBJ2-5, with 8 bases matching TRBD1. Germline V CDR1 and CDR2: MGHDK, SYGVNS. The CDR3 is 19 amino acids. V shed 1 base and J 3 bases; nucleotides not matched to a gene: 16. The CDR3 sequence is CASSEFLGGQEGGEETQYF. For the CDR3, the DNA is TGTGCCAGCAGTGAATTTCTGGGGGGACAGGAGGGAGGAGAAGAGACCCAGTACTTC.

This clonotype was seen a handful of times. This rearrangement joins TRBV7-9 to TRBJ1-5, with a tentative D call TRBD1 (6 bases). This CDR3 region has 14 residues. V shed 2 bases and J shed 3 bases, with 8 bases lying between them. Germline-derived CDR1 and CDR2 are SEHNR and FQNEAQ (reference sequence). CDR3 in amino acids: CASSLRGPNQPQHF. The CDR3 DNA reads TGTGCCAGCAGCTTACGGGGGCCCAATCAGCCCCAGCATTTT.

In the case of this clonotype: This clone may be a read error of a much larger clone one base away. The CDR3 here is CSARDGRNYEQYF. As DNA, the CDR3 is TGCAGTGCTAGAGACGGGAGAAACTACGAGCAGTACTTC. V is TRBV20-1 and J is TRBJ2-7, with D tentatively TRBD2 (6 bases). Germline CDR1 and CDR2: DFQATT and SNEGSKA (reference sequence). This CDR3 is built from 13 residues. V was pared by 0 bases and J by 3 bases, with 9 bases between.

This clonotype was found many times. J is TRBJ2-2 and V is TRBV7-2; TRBD2 aligns across 7 bases. CDR3 size: 16 residues. After removal of 0 bases from V and 6 bases from J, the junction contained 7 bases not matched to a gene. Germline CDR1 SGHTA, CDR2 FQGNSA. CDR3: CASSLAGGPRAGELFF. CDR3 DNA: TGTGCCAGCAGCTTAGCGGGAGGGCCACGGGCCGGGGAGCTGTTTTTT.

In this sample, this clonotype turned up a few times. This rearrangement joins TRBV7-2 to TRBJ2-6; D is undetermined. Per the germline V gene, CDR1 is SGHTA and CDR2 is FQGNSA. V lost 2 bases, J lost 1 base, and 12 bases lay in between. The CDR3 spans 17 residues. The CDR3 region has the DNA TGTGCCAGCAGCTTAATCTCCGGATCTTCTGGGGCCAACGTCCTGACTTTC. This translates into CASSLISGSSGANVLTF.

This clonotype was seen ten or more times. The chain has TRBV19 and TRBJ2-1; possible D gene TRBD1, 6 bases. There are 15 residues in the CDR3. The V gene lost 3 bases and the J gene lost 6 bases, with 15 bases spanning the gap. The germline V gene encodes CDR1 LNHDA and CDR2 SQIVND (reference sequence). CDR3 loop: CASSIRDTSRNEQFF. The CDR3 DNA reads as TGTGCCAGTAGTATTAGGGACACCTCCCGCAATGAGCAGTTCTTC.

Many counts were recorded for this clonotype. The chain has TRBV24-1 and TRBJ2-3, with 9 bases that match TRBD1. Germline V gene lookup returns CDR1 KGHDR and CDR2 SFDVKD. The V segment lost 1 base and the J segment 1 base; nucleotides outside the gene matches: 5. This CDR3 has 17 amino acids. The CDR3 sequence: CATSDFVTGGGTDTQYF. As DNA, the CDR3 is TGTGCCACCAGTGATTTCGTGACAGGGGGAGGCACAGATACGCAGTATTTT.

This clonotype was observed at least ten times. V and J are TRBV30 and TRBJ2-5, with 7 bases that match TRBD2. Germline CDR1 and CDR2: GTSNPN and SVGIG (reference sequence). There are 12 residues in the CDR3. V trimming: 1 base; J trimming: 5 bases; junction bases outside the gene matches: 1. CDR3 sequence (DNA): TGTGCCTGGAGTGGGGGGGGGGAGACCCAGTACTTC. Translating it yields CAWSGGGETQYF.

This clonotype was observed a handful of times. The rearrangement uses TRBV19 and TRBJ1-2, with 10 bases that match TRBD1. This CDR3 is 15 amino acids long. Germline lookup yields CDR1 LNHDA and CDR2 SQIVND (reference sequence). Unmatched junction bases numbered 5, after V lost 5 bases and J lost 2 bases. The CDR3 loop is CASSVGTGENYGYTF. The CDR3 DNA is TGTGCCAGTAGTGTCGGGACAGGGGAAAACTATGGCTACACCTTC.

The chain recombines TRBV19 with TRBJ1-1; maybe TRBD1 (5 bases). V was pared by 5 bases and J by 0 bases, with 13 bases between. Germline CDR1 LNHDA, CDR2 SQIVND (reference sequence). CDR3 length: 15 residues. Written as DNA, the CDR3 is TGTGCCAGTAGTTTGACGGGACGGATGAACACTGAAGCTTTCTTT. Amino acid sequence: CASSLTGRMNTEAFF.

Only a few counts were recorded for this clonotype. The gene calls are TRBV7-2 and TRBJ1-5; D is ambiguous. V lost 5 bases and J lost 6, with 17 bases in between. There are 15 residues in the CDR3. Germline assignment: CDR1 SGHTA and CDR2 FQGNSA. CDR3 sequence reads: CASSQDGFLVQPQHF. For the CDR3, the DNA is TGTGCCAGCAGCCAAGATGGGTTTTTAGTTCAGCCCCAGCATTTT. The full variable domain, with the rest looked up from reference TRBV7-2 and TRBJ1-5, is GAGVSQSPSNKVTEKGKDVELRCDPISGHTALYWYRQSLGQGLEFLIYFQGNSAPDKSGLPSDRFSAERTGGSVSTLTIQRTQQEDSAVYLCASSQDGFLVQPQHFGDGTRLSIL.

This clonotype was recorded many times. The V gene is TRBV30, the J gene TRBJ2-7, with D perhaps matching TRBD1 or TRBD2 (5 bases each). V dropped 3 bases and J dropped 5 bases, with 8 bases sitting between them. Per germline, CDR1 GTSNPN and CDR2 SVGIG (reference sequence). This CDR3 is built from 11 residues. Written as DNA, the CDR3 is TGTGCCTGGAGGACAGCGGACGAGCAGTACTTC. Amino acid sequence: CAWRTADEQYF.

In this sample, this clonotype turned up a few times. The chain uses TRBV7-9 and TRBJ2-5; D may be TRBD2 (6 bases). V lost 3 bases and J 1 base, leaving 12 bases between the germline ends. The CDR3 consists of 15 residues. CDR1 is SEHNR, CDR2 FQNEAQ, per germline (reference sequence). The CDR3 here is CASSFLAQRQETQYF. The DNA of the CDR3 is TGTGCCAGCAGCTTCCTAGCGCAACGCCAAGAGACCCAGTACTTC.

The V and J genes are TRBV25-1 and TRBJ1-1; 8 nucleotides match TRBD1. The CDR3 consists of 12 residues. After removal of 8 bases from V and 4 bases from J, the junction contained 3 bases not matched to a gene. Germline CDR1 and CDR2: MGHDK and SYGVNS. The CDR3 nucleotides are TGTGCCAGCTGGGGGACAGGCACTGAAGCTTTCTTT. It translates to CASWGTGTEAFF.

This clonotype was seen many times. CDR3 amino acids: CASKGQEGYEQYF. The CDR3 bases are TGTGCCAGCAAGGGACAAGAGGGCTACGAGCAGTACTTC. The J gene is TRBJ2-7, the V gene TRBV7-2; D may be TRBD1 (6 bases). Deletions cut 7 bases from V and 3 bases from J, with 13 bases between. Germline assignment: CDR1 SGHTA and CDR2 FQGNSA. The CDR3 sequence is 13 residues long.

This clonotype came up many times. The chain employs TRBV18 and TRBJ2-1; D is uncertain. Germline lookup yields CDR1 KGHSH and CDR2 LQKENI. The length of the CDR3 is 13 residues. Trimming pared 6 bases from V and 5 bases from J, leaving 11 bases between. This CDR3 is CASSGQANNEQFF. DNA of the CDR3: TGTGCCAGCTCCGGTCAGGCAAACAATGAGCAGTTCTTC.

This clonotype showed up just a few times. The rearrangement joins TRBV3-1 to TRBJ1-1; D ambiguous. This CDR3 has 15 residues. Germline V gene data show CDR1 as LGHDT and CDR2 as YNNKEL (reference sequence). V was pared by 2 bases and J by 4 bases, with 14 bases between. The CDR3: CASSQPRDTGTEAFF. CDR3 DNA: TGTGCCAGCAGCCAACCTCGTGATACGGGCACTGAAGCTTTCTTT.

The table lists this clonotype with a few counts. This chain connects TRBV6-2 or TRBV6-3 to TRBJ1-3, with no clear D. CDR1 is MNHEY and CDR2 is SVGEGT in the germline V gene. V dropped 8 bases and J dropped 4 bases, with 12 bases sitting between them. The CDR3 covers 13 residues. CDR3 region: CASDRAPGNTIYF. The DNA of the CDR3 is TGTGCCAGCGATAGAGCGCCCGGAAACACCATATATTTT.

This clonotype showed up many times. The CDR3 DNA reads as TGTGCCAGCAGCCAAGATCCGGCTAGCGGGAGTTTGGACCAAGAGACCCAGTACTTC. Translating it yields CASSQDPASGSLDQETQYF. The V call is TRBV3-1, the J call TRBJ2-5; 10 bases align to TRBD2. The V gene's germline CDR1 is LGHDT and CDR2 YNNKEL (reference sequence). CDR3 size: 19 residues. V lost 0 bases, J lost 0 bases, and 10 bases stayed unmatched.

The V call is TRBV4-1, the J call TRBJ2-7; D gene uncertain. The germline V gene has CDR1 MGHRA and CDR2 YSYEKL. Trimming left V 3 bases short and J 3 bases short, with 9 bases between. The length of the CDR3 is 13 residues. In DNA, the CDR3 is TGCGCCAGCAGCCAGACGCTCCTCTACGAGCAGTACTTC. It specifies CASSQTLLYEQYF.

This clonotype was counted at least ten times. This sequence joins TRBV24-1 and TRBJ2-7; the D gene could be TRBD1 or TRBD2 (7 bases each). CDR3 size: 14 residues. Trimming stripped 7 bases from V and 6 bases from J, with 18 bases between. The V gene's germline CDR1 is KGHDR and CDR2 SFDVKD. The CDR3 sequence is CATSKDREGSEQYF. The CDR3 DNA follows: TGTGCCACCAGCAAAGACAGGGAGGGGTCCGAGCAGTACTTC.

This clonotype has just a few counts. This chain links TRBV28 with TRBJ2-7; 9 bases match TRBD1. This CDR3 spans 16 amino acids. CDR1 is MDHEN, CDR2 SYDVKM, per germline. With 6 bases clipped from V and 3 bases from J, the junction kept 12 bases outside the gene matches. The CDR3 region has the DNA TGTGCCAGCAGCGCCTCCGGGACAGGGACCTACTACGAGCAGTACTTC. This translates into CASSASGTGTYYEQYF.

This clonotype has ten or more counts. The V gene is TRBV6-2 or TRBV6-3, the J gene TRBJ1-1, with TRBD1 identical over 8 bases. V was clipped by 5 bases and J by 2 bases; unmatched bases: 7. The CDR3 covers 15 residues. Germline V lookup: CDR1 MNHEY, CDR2 SVGEGT. Here the CDR3 DNA reads TGTGCCAGCAGTGGCACCGGGACAGGCAACACTGAAGCTTTCTTT. The encoded protein is CASSGTGTGNTEAFF.

This clonotype was seen at least ten times. The chain recombines TRBV19 with TRBJ1-1, with D tentatively TRBD1 (6 bases). Germline lookup yields CDR1 LNHDA and CDR2 SQIVND (reference sequence). The CDR3 length is 16 residues. V was trimmed by 5 bases and J by 2 bases, leaving 18 bases between them. CDR3 amino acids: CASSPLGGGSNTEAFF. The CDR3 nucleotides read TGTGCCAGTAGTCCCCTTGGCGGGGGCTCAAACACTGAAGCTTTCTTT.

Comments on this clonotype: Just one base apart from a much larger clone, this may be a read error. The V gene is TRBV28, the J gene TRBJ2-3; 8 positions agree with TRBD2. CDR1 is MDHEN and CDR2 is SYDVKM in the germline V gene. The CDR3 is 15 amino acids. The CDR3 sequence: CASSTAGEGTDTHYF. For the CDR3, the DNA is TGTGCCAGCAGCACAGCGGGAGAGGGAACAGATACGCATTATTTT.

In its sample, this clonotype was seen many times. The V call is TRBV6-1, the J call TRBJ2-7; D is possibly TRBD2 (5 bases). Germline V gene data show CDR1 as MNHNS and CDR2 as SASEGT. The CDR3 covers 16 residues. V was shortened by 2 bases and J by 2 bases, with 16 bases between the two germline ends. The chain's CDR3 is CASSEWATRVTYEQYF. CDR3 in DNA: TGTGCCAGCAGTGAATGGGCAACGCGGGTAACCTACGAGCAGTACTTC.

This clonotype was seen at least ten times. The chain carries TRBV10-3 and TRBJ1-4; 9 bases map to TRBD1. The CDR3 covers 15 residues. V trimming: 3 bases; J trimming: 7 bases; junction bases outside the gene matches: 6. CDR1 is ENHRY and CDR2 is SYGVKD in the germline V gene. The CDR3 DNA follows: TGTGCCATCAGTGAAAGGGGACAGGGTGGTGAAAAACTGTTTTTT. It is translated as CAISERGQGGEKLFF.

The table lists this clonotype with many counts. The chain links TRBV7-9 to TRBJ2-1; 12 bases agree with TRBD2. Trimming at V came to 1 base and at J to 7 bases, leaving 2 bases not matched to a gene. The CDR3 is 15 residues long. CDR1 is SEHNR and CDR2 is FQNEAQ in the germline V gene (reference sequence). The CDR3 loop is CASSLGGTSGNEQFF. The CDR3 DNA reads TGTGCCAGCAGCTTAGGCGGGACTAGCGGGAATGAGCAGTTCTTC.

This clonotype has ten or more counts. V usage is TRBV2 and J usage is TRBJ2-1; 8 bases are a match to TRBD1. This CDR3 contains 15 residues. The V gene end was trimmed by 5 bases and the J gene end by 4 bases; junction bases not matched to a gene: 7. Germline V gives CDR1 SNHLY, CDR2 FYNNEI. CDR3 in amino acids: CASSPAGGTYNEQFF. Here the CDR3 DNA reads TGTGCCAGCAGTCCAGCAGGGGGCACTTACAATGAGCAGTTCTTC.

Remarks on this clonotype: Just one base apart from a much larger clone, this may be a read error. This sequence joins TRBV30 and TRBJ2-1; 9 bases line up with TRBD1. V lost 5 bases to trimming and J lost 8 bases; unmatched junction nucleotides: 13. This CDR3 has 15 residues. Germline V gene lookup returns CDR1 GTSNPN and CDR2 SVGIG (reference sequence). This chain's CDR3 is CAWCIPGQGIDEQFF. CDR3 nucleotide sequence: TGTGCCTGGTGCATCCCGGGACAGGGTATCGATGAGCAGTTCTTC. Full variable domain (missing parts from reference TRBV30 and TRBJ2-1): SQTIHQWPATLVQPVGSPLSLECTVEGTSNPNLYWYRQAAGRGLQLLFYSVGIGQISSEVPQNLSASRPQDRQFILSSKKLLLSDSGFYLCAWCIPGQGIDEQFFGPGTRLTVL.

This clonotype was counted many times. The chain carries TRBV18 and TRBJ2-5; a possible D gene is TRBD1 (6 bases). The germline CDR1 and CDR2 sequences are KGHSH and LQKENI. V lost 3 bases to trimming and J lost 5 bases, with 10 bases between them. CDR3 length: 13 residues. The CDR3 is CASSPRTDETQYF. The CDR3 bases are TGTGCCAGCTCACCCCGGACAGATGAGACCCAGTACTTC.

This clonotype has just a few counts. The chain couples TRBV6-5 to TRBJ2-2; D is unclear. Germline V gene sequence: CDR1 MNHEY, CDR2 SVGAGI. V lost 2 bases, J lost 1 base, and 5 bases lay in between. The CDR3 is 14 residues long. CDR3 nucleotide sequence: TGTGCCAGCAGTTACCGTCTGAACACCGGGGAGCTGTTTTTT. Translated: CASSYRLNTGELFF.